This TCR beta chain was sequenced in a study of blood T cells in healthy people across ages. Study-wide points: One million T cells yielded diversity estimates that were considered underestimates.

Combining a sample-barcoded 5' primer with a J-beta primer mix, a second PCR ran for about 6 to 12 cycles. Every single cDNA molecule received a tag from a template-switch adaptor with 12 random nucleotides. MiXCR, applied by TCRdb to the 5' RACE reads, yields one record per CDR3 protein. The sample contains hundreds of thousands of distinct CDR3 sequences, roughly 26% of which appear only once. Per sample, a minimum of 6.5 million PBMCs were isolated. Extraction yielded at least 6 micrograms of total RNA per sample. Germline-derived CDR1 and CDR2 are SQVTM and ANQGSEA. This CDR3 comprises 13 residues. The V segment lost 4 bases and the J segment 8 bases; nucleotides outside the gene matches: 6. This clonotype was seen ten or more times. As yet, its antigen is unknown. The sample was also reused in another study, on T cells of mothers and their children.

The chain joins TRBV29-1 to TRBJ1-4; TRBD1 aligns across 8 bases. This clonotype was sampled from a boy between 10 and 17 years old in good health. Sequenced sample: blood. CDR3 nucleotides: TGCAGCGTTGTCAGGGGGCGCGGGGAAAAACTGTTTTTT. This translates into CSVVRGRGEKLFF.